This T cell receptor beta chain came from a study of blood T cell repertoires in COVID-19. The germline V gene encodes CDR1 MNHEY and CDR2 SVGEGT. This CDR3 region has 13 residues. Trimming left V 6 bases short and J 1 base short, with 6 bases between. Method: immunoSEQ multiplex PCR; TCRdb's copy keeps in-frame clones and lacks some. This table holds approximately 360,000 clones, approximately 87% found once. Sequenced: PBMCs or T cells enriched from blood (not recorded which). J is TRBJ2-2 and V is TRBV6-2 or TRBV6-3, with D uncertain. The sequence derives from a man aged 35-49 years in a cohort exposed to, infected with or recovered from COVID-19 (not recorded which). The CDR3 DNA sequence: TGTGCCAGCAGCAGACTGAACACCGGGGAGCTGTTTTTT. Translated, it gives CASSRLNTGELFF.